Listed below are T cell receptor beta chains from one sample, sequenced in a study of response to subunit inactivated influenza vaccine. Each CDR3 protein is one row after TCRdb ran MiXCR on the RT-PCR reads. The sample shows under 750,000 distinct CDR3 sequences, roughly 10% of them seen only once. The input for sequencing was PBMCs from blood, taken on the day of vaccination. These receptors all stem from a man aged 50-59 years who received an inactivated influenza vaccine. Both conserved end residues are part of each CDR3. The order of the fields is CDR3 protein, CDR3 DNA, J gene, D gene, V gene, clone size. A D gene is named only where the DNA matches it firmly. Size tells how often a clone was seen (once, few, many) or the class of an expanded clone, and some rows leave it out.

CDR3 protein: CASSKDTDYGYTF
CDR3 DNA: TGTGCCAGCAGTAAGGACACGGACTATGGCTACACCTTC
J gene: TRBJ1-2
D gene: -
V gene: TRBV6-1
clone size: few

CDR3 protein: CASSGLGDTQYF
CDR3 DNA: TGTGCCAGCAGTGGGCTGGGGGATACGCAGTATTTT
J gene: TRBJ2-3
D gene: -
V gene: TRBV25-1
clone size: -

CDR3 protein: CASSLYGREAKLFF
CDR3 DNA: TGTGCCAGCAGTTTATACGGCAGGGAGGCAAAACTGTTTTTT
J gene: TRBJ1-4
D gene: -
V gene: TRBV12-3/TRBV12-4
clone size: many

CDR3 protein: CASYDGYTEAFF
CDR3 DNA: TGTGCCAGCTACGATGGGTACACTGAAGCTTTCTTT
J gene: TRBJ1-1
D gene: -
V gene: TRBV6-2/TRBV6-3
clone size: many

CDR3 protein: CASSECRHTQYF
CDR3 DNA: TGTGCCAGCAGTGAATGCAGGCATACGCAGTATTTT
J gene: TRBJ2-3
D gene: -
V gene: TRBV2
clone size: -

CDR3 protein: CASSYAGLAGGSEQFF
CDR3 DNA: TGTGCCAGCAGTTACGCGGGACTAGCGGGAGGTTCTGAGCAGTTCTTC
J gene: TRBJ2-1
D gene: TRBD2
V gene: TRBV6-5
clone size: few

CDR3 protein: CASSPHRGFGEQYF
CDR3 DNA: TGTGCCAGCAGTCCCCACAGGGGGTTTGGCGAGCAGTACTTC
J gene: TRBJ2-7
D gene: TRBD1
V gene: TRBV27
clone size: -

CDR3 protein: CSARDLVQSSYEQYF
CDR3 DNA: TGCAGTGCTAGAGATCTTGTCCAGAGCTCCTACGAGCAGTACTTC
J gene: TRBJ2-7
D gene: -
V gene: TRBV20-1
clone size: few

CDR3 protein: CASSEVMGSGPYSPLHF
CDR3 DNA: TGTGCCAGCAGTGAAGTTATGGGCTCCGGGCCATATTCACCCCTCCACTTT
J gene: TRBJ1-6
D gene: -
V gene: TRBV6-1
clone size: many

CDR3 protein: CSAKRGTNEKLFF
CDR3 DNA: TGCAGTGCTAAAAGGGGAACTAATGAAAAACTGTTTTTT
J gene: TRBJ1-4
D gene: -
V gene: TRBV20-1
clone size: -

CDR3 protein: CASSVRTSSQFF
CDR3 DNA: TGTGCCAGCAGCGTGCGTACTAGCAGCCAGTTCTTC
J gene: TRBJ2-1
D gene: -
V gene: TRBV5-6
clone size: few

CDR3 protein: CASSRLAGGLGTQYF
CDR3 DNA: TGTGCCAGCAGCCGACTAGCGGGAGGGCTAGGGACCCAGTACTTC
J gene: TRBJ2-5
D gene: TRBD2
V gene: TRBV9
clone size: once

CDR3 protein: CASSESSQRVGAHEQFF
CDR3 DNA: TGTGCCAGCAGTGAATCGTCCCAGCGGGTGGGGGCCCATGAGCAGTTCTTC
J gene: TRBJ2-1
D gene: -
V gene: TRBV25-1
clone size: -

CDR3 protein: CSVRRTGAEQYF
CDR3 DNA: TGCAGCGTCAGACGGACAGGGGCCGAGCAGTACTTC
J gene: TRBJ2-7
D gene: TRBD1
V gene: TRBV29-1
clone size: few

CDR3 protein: CASSRYGPQHF
CDR3 DNA: TGTGCCAGCAGCCGCTACGGGCCCCAGCATTTT
J gene: TRBJ1-5
D gene: -
V gene: TRBV7-9
clone size: -

CDR3 protein: CATSRDKNRLAGPTDTQYF
CDR3 DNA: TGTGCCACCAGCAGAGATAAAAATAGGCTAGCGGGACCCACAGATACGCAGTATTTT
J gene: TRBJ2-3
D gene: TRBD2
V gene: TRBV15
clone size: many

CDR3 protein: CSVYGNTGELFF
CDR3 DNA: TGCAGCGTTTACGGGAACACCGGGGAGCTGTTTTTT
J gene: TRBJ2-2
D gene: -
V gene: TRBV29-1
clone size: -

CDR3 protein: CSAGQSTSYEQYF
CDR3 DNA: TGCAGCGCGGGACAATCGACCTCCTACGAGCAGTACTTC
J gene: TRBJ2-7
D gene: -
V gene: TRBV29-1
clone size: -